This T cell receptor (beta chain) was sequenced for a study of cytomegalovirus exposure and HLA in healthy donors. Study results and caveats: There were some V segments, including TRBV6-2 and TRBV6-3, excluded as indistinguishable. Earlier results showed most TCR beta V segments being productive about 87% or about 30% of the time.

PCR was performed using 60 Vbeta and 13 Jbeta primers. Using immunoSEQ multiplex PCR, the repertoire was profiled, and TCRdb retains in-frame clones only, with some absent. The sample carries some 190,000 clones, approximately 86% recorded once. These donors, healthy bone marrow donors, were studied. This clone turned up a few times. The antigen remains undetermined. Looked up from germline, CDR1 is SNHLY and CDR2 is FYNNEI. The V gene end was trimmed by 10 bases and the J gene end by 5 bases; junction bases not matched to a gene: 5. This CDR3 has 12 residues. The sequence derives from a woman aged 25 to 39 in good health and CMV-seronegative. The sequencing input was PBMCs. The chain couples TRBV2 to TRBJ2-5; 9 bases are shared with TRBD1. The CDR3 is CAIQGAGETQYF. CDR3 bases: TGTGCCATACAGGGGGCAGGGGAGACCCAGTACTTC.